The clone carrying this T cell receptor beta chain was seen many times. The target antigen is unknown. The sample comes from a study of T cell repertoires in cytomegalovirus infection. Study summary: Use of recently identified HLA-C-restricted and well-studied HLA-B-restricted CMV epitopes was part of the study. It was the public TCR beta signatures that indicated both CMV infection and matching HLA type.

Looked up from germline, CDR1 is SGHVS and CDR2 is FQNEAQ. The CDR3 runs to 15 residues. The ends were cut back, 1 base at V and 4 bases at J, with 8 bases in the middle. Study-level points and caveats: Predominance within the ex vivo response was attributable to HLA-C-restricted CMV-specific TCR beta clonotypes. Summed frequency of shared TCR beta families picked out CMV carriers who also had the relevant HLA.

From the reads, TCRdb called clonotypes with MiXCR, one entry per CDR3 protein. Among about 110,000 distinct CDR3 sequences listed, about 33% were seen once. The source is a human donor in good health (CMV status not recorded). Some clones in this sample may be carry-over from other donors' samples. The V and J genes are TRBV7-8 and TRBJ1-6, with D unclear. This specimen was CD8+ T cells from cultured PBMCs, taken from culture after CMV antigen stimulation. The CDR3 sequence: CASSLGGWYNSPLHF. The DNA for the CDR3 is TGTGCCAGCAGCTTAGGCGGGTGGTATAATTCACCCCTCCACTTT. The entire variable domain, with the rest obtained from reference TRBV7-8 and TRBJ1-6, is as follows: GAGVSQSPRYKVAKRGQDVALRCDPISGHVSLFWYQQALGQGPEFLTYFQNEAQLDKSGLPSDRFFAERPEGSVSTLKIQRTQQEDSAVYLCASSLGGWYNSPLHFGNGTRLTVT.